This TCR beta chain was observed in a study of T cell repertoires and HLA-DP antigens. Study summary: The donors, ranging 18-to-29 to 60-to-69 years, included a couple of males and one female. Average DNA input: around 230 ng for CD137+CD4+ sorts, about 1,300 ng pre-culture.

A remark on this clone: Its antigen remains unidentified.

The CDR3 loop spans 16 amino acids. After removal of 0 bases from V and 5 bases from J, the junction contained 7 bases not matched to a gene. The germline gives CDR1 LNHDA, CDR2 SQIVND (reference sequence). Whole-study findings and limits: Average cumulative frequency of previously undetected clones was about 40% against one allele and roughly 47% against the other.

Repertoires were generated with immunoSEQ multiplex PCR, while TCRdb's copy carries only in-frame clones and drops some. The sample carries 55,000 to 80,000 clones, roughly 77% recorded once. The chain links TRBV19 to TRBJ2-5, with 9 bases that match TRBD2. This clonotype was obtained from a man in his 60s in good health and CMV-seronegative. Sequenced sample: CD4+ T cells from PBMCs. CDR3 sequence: CASSIDLASGKETQYF. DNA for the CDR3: TGTGCCAGTAGTATAGATTTAGCTAGCGGGAAGGAGACCCAGTACTTC.